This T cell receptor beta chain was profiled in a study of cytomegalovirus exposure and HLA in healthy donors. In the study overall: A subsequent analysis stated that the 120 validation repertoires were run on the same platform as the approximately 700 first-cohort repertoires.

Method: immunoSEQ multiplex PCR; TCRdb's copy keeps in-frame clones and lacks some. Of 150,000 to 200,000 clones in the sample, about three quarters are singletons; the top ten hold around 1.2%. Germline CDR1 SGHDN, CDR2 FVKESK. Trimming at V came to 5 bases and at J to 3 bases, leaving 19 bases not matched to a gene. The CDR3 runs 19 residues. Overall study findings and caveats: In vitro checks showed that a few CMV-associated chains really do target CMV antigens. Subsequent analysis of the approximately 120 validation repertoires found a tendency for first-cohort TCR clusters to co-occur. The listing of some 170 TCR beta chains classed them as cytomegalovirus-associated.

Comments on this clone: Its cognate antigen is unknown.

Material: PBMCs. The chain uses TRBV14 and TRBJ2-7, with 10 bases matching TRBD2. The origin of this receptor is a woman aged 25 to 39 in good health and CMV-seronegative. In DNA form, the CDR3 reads TGTGCCAGCAGCGACGGACGATACCTAGCGGGAGACCTAAACTACGAGCAGTACTTC. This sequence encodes CASSDGRYLAGDLNYEQYF.